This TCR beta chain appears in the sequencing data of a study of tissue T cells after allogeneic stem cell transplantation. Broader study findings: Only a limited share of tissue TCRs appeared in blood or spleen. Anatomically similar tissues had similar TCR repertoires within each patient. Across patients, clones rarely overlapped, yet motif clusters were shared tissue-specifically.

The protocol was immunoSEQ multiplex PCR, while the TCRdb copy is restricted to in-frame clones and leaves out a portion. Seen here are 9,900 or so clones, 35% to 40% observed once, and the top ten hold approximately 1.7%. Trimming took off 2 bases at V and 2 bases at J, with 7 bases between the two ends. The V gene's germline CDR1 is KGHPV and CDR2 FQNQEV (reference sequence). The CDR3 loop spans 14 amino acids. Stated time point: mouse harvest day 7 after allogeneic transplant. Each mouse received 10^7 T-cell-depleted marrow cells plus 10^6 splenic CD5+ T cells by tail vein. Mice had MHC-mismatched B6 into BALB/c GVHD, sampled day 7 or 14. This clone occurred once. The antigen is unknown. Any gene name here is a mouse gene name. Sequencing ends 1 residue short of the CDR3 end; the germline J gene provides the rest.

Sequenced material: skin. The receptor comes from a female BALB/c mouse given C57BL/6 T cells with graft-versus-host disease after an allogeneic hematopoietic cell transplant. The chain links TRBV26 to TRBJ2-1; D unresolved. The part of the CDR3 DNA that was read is TGTGCCAGCAGTCTGGACACATACTATGCTGAGCAGTTC. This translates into CASSLDTYYAEQF. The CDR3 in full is CASSLDTYYAEQFF. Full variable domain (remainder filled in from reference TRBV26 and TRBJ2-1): NSKVIQTPRYLVKGQGQKAKMRCIPEKGHPVVFWYQQNKNNEFKFLINFQNQEVLQQIDMTEKRFSAECPSNSPCSLEIQSSEAGDSALYLCASSLDTYYAEQFFGPGTRLTVL.